Below are 8 T cell receptor beta chains sequenced from a single sample in a study of blood T cell repertoires in COVID-19 (dated by TCRdb to between 2020 and 2021). The library was obtained by the immunoSEQ multiplex PCR assay. TCRdb took over this immuneACCESS table, retaining in-frame rearrangements with V and J assigned. Such tables are incomplete; in checked studies, under half of the missing clones stem from an unresolved V gene, and the remainder is unexplained. For this sample the table gives 250,000 to 350,000 clones, of which 92% were detected only once. The ten largest clones add up to 18% of the sample. The sample was PBMCs or T cells enriched from blood (not recorded which). The receptors derive from a woman aged 25 to 39 who had recovered from COVID-19.

The chain has TRBV2 and TRBJ1-5; 12 bases line up with TRBD1. CDR1 SNHLY and CDR2 FYNNEI come from the germline V gene. V was clipped by 7 bases and J by 6 bases; unmatched bases: 4. The CDR3 is 14 residues long. CDR3 residues: CASTGTGGGQPQHF. Written as DNA, the CDR3 is TGTGCCAGCACCGGGACAGGGGGCGGTCAGCCCCAGCATTTT.

This clone was counted a single time. The chain joins TRBV9 to TRBJ2-7; 9 nucleotides align to TRBD2. This CDR3 region has 15 residues. The germline CDR1 and CDR2 sequences are SGDLS and YYNGEE. J lost 3 bases, V lost 0 bases, and 4 bases had no gene match. The CDR3 nucleotides read TGTGCCAGCAGCGTAGGGTCTAGCGGGAACTACGAGCAGTACTTC. It encodes CASSVGSSGNYEQYF.

The rearrangement uses TRBV28 and TRBJ2-1; no clear D gene. Germline lookup yields CDR1 MDHEN and CDR2 SYDVKM. Trimming took 5 bases from V and 10 from J, leaving 15 bases between them. The CDR3 contains 13 residues. CDR3 DNA sequence: TGTGCCAGCAGTCCCCCTCGAATCCGGGAGCAGTTCTTC. It is translated as CASSPPRIREQFF. The full variable domain, with the rest looked up from reference TRBV28 and TRBJ2-1, is DVKVTQSSRYLVKRTGEKVFLECVQDMDHENMFWYRQDPGLGLRLIYFSYDVKMKEKGDIPEGYSVSREKKERFSLILESASTNQTSMYLCASSPPRIREQFFGPGTRLTVL.

V gene TRBV2 combines with J gene TRBJ2-3; D is possibly TRBD2 (6 bases). Trimming left V 5 bases short and J 0 bases short, with 9 bases between. Germline assignment: CDR1 SNHLY and CDR2 FYNNEI. This CDR3 has 14 residues. This CDR3 is CASSSGQSTDTQYF. In DNA, the CDR3 is TGTGCCAGCAGTAGCGGGCAAAGCACAGATACGCAGTATTTT.

The DNA for the CDR3 is TGTGCCAGCAGCTTAGTCGGAGGGGGCGGCGAAGAAAAACTGTTTTTT. It translates to CASSLVGGGGEEKLFF. The gene calls are TRBV7-9 and TRBJ1-4; 7 bases match TRBD1. The CDR3 runs to 16 residues. The germline V gene has CDR1 SEHNR and CDR2 FQNEAQ (reference sequence). The V segment lost 1 base and the J segment 8 bases; nucleotides outside the gene matches: 10.

The rearrangement links TRBV6-5 to TRBJ1-2; D is possibly TRBD1 (5 bases). The CDR3 is made up of 14 amino acids. Per the germline V gene, CDR1 is MNHEY and CDR2 is SVGAGI. V lost 2 bases, J lost 4 bases, and 11 bases lay in between. Written as DNA, the CDR3 is TGTGCCAGCAGTTACGGGGCGCCGGGCTATGGCTACACCTTC. Its translation is CASSYGAPGYGYTF.

The chain links TRBV27 to TRBJ2-2; maybe TRBD1 (5 bases). Germline V gene data show CDR1 as MNHEY and CDR2 as SMNVEV (reference sequence). Trimming cost V 5 bases and J 8 bases, with 15 bases left between them. CDR3 length equals 14 residues. CDR3 in DNA: TGTGCCAGCAGTAACCCAGGGCAACGGGGGGAGCTGTTTTTT. It yields the protein CASSNPGQRGELFF.

This clone appeared a single time. The chain recombines TRBV18 with TRBJ2-5; 8 bases are shared with TRBD1. Germline V gives CDR1 KGHSH, CDR2 LQKENI. Germline trimming cut 1 base from V and 9 bases from J; bases unmatched to any gene: 13. The CDR3 runs to 16 residues. CDR3 loop: CASSPRDGQGWEAQYF. The CDR3 DNA sequence: TGTGCCAGCTCACCACGGGATGGACAGGGTTGGGAGGCCCAGTACTTC. Combining the CDR3 with reference TRBV18 and TRBJ2-5 gives the whole variable domain NAGVMQNPRHLVRRRGQEARLRCSPMKGHSHVYWYRQLPEEGLKFMVYLQKENIIDESGMPKERFSAEFPKEGPSILRIQQVVRGDSAAYFCASSPRDGQGWEAQYFGPGTRLLVL.